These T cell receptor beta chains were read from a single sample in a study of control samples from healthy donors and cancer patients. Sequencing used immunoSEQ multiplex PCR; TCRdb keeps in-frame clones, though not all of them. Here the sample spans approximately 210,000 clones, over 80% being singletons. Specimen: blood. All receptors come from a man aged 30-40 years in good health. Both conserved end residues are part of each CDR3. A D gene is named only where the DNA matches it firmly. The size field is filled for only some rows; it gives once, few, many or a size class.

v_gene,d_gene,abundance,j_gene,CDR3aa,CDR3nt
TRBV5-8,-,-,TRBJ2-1,CASNKWTETYLYEQFF,TGTGCCAGCAATAAATGGACAGAAACCTATCTGTATGAGCAGTTCTTC
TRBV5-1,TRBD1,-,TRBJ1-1,CASSSQGADTEAFF,TGCGCCAGCAGCTCACAGGGGGCTGACACTGAAGCTTTCTTT
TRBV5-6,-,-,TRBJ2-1,CASSLAGRDNEQFF,TGTGCCAGCAGCTTGGCAGGGCGTGACAATGAGCAGTTCTTC
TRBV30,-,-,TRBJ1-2,CAWSVLGAANYGYTF,TGTGCCTGGAGTGTACTTGGGGCTGCTAACTATGGCTACACCTTC
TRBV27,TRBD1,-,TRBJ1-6,CASSSPIRDRGNSPLHF,TGTGCCAGCAGTTCCCCAATCCGTGACAGGGGAAATTCACCCCTCCACTTT
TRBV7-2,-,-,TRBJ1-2,CASSLGGQGTYGYTF,TGTGCCAGCAGCTTAGGTGGGCAGGGGACCTATGGCTACACCTTC
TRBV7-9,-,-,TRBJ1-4,CASSRTELTNEKLFF,TGTGCCAGCAGCCGAACAGAGTTAACTAATGAAAAACTGTTTTTT
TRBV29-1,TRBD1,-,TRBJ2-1,CSVVRQGEEQFF,TGCAGCGTTGTCCGGCAGGGGGAAGAGCAGTTCTTC
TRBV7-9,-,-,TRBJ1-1,CASRGNTEAFF,TGTGCCAGCAGGGGGAACACTGAAGCTTTCTTT
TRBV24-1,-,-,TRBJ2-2,CATSDPFRGELFF,TGTGCCACCAGTGATCCCTTTCGGGGGGAGCTGTTTTTT
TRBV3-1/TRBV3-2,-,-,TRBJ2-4,CASSQVPPGAPSNIQYF,TGTGCCAGCAGCCAAGTCCCCCCAGGGGCCCCTTCAAACATTCAGTACTTC
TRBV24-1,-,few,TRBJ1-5,CATSDSNQPQHF,TGTGCCACCAGTGATTCTAATCAGCCCCAGCATTTT
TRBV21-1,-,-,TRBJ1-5,CASSILTGPAQPQHF,TGTGCCAGCAGCATCCTGACAGGCCCCGCACAGCCCCAGCATTTT
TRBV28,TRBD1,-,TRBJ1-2,CASSLWRPGQGGGYTF,TGTGCCAGCAGTTTATGGCGCCCGGGACAGGGAGGGGGCTACACCTTC
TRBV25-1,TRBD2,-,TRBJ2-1,CARTRASGGGGAYNEQFF,TGTGCCCGCACCCGGGCGAGCGGGGGGGGAGGGGCCTACAATGAGCAGTTCTTC
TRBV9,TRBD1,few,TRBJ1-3,CASSLSNTGGTGNTIYF,TGTGCCAGCAGCTTAAGTAACACAGGGGGCACTGGAAACACCATATATTTT
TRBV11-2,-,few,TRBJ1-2,CASSSGQNYGYTF,TGTGCCAGCAGCTCAGGACAGAACTATGGCTACACCTTC
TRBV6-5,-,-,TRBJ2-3,CASKYKPLGDTQYF,TGTGCCAGCAAGTACAAGCCGCTAGGCGATACGCAGTATTTT
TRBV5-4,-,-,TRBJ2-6,CASSLGGVGANVLTF,TGTGCCAGCAGCTTGGGGGGGGTTGGGGCCAACGTCCTGACTTTC
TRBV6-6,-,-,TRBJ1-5,CASSYSQEHNQPQHF,TGTGCCAGCAGTTACTCGCAGGAACACAATCAGCCCCAGCATTTT
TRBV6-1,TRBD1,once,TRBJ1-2,CASSDPQGARDYGYTF,TGTGCCAGCAGTGACCCACAGGGGGCGCGCGACTATGGCTACACCTTC
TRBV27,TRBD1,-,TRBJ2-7,CASSSRDRDYSYEQYF,TGTGCCAGCAGTTCTAGGGACAGGGATTACTCCTACGAGCAGTACTTC
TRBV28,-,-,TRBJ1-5,CASKVQGRSQPQHF,TGTGCCAGCAAGGTTCAGGGAAGGTCGCAGCCCCAGCATTTT
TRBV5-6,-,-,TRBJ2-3,CASSLWQTKYTDTQYF,TGTGCCAGCAGCTTGTGGCAGACCAAGTACACAGATACGCAGTATTTT
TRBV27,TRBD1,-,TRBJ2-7,CASRDRGPEQYF,TGTGCCAGCAGGGACAGGGGGCCCGAGCAGTACTTC
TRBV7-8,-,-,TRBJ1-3,CASSASHSGNTIYF,TGTGCCAGCAGCGCAAGCCACTCTGGAAACACCATATATTTT
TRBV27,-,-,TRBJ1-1,CASSHFTEAFFGEAFF,-
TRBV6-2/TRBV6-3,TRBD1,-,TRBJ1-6,CASSPPGQSSSYNSPLHF,TGTGCCAGCAGTCCGCCGGGACAGTCGAGCTCCTATAATTCACCCCTCCACTTT
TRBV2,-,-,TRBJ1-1,CASGRQNTEAFF,TGTGCCAGCGGCAGACAGAACACTGAAGCTTTCTTT
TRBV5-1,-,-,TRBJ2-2,CASSLSTGELFF,TGCGCCAGCAGCTTGAGCACCGGGGAGCTGTTTTTT
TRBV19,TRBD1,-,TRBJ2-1,CASSIVPGTGTEQFF,TGTGCCAGTAGTATAGTCCCCGGGACAGGGACTGAGCAGTTCTTC
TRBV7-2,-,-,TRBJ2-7,CASSQVGAYEQYF,TGTGCCAGCAGCCAAGTCGGGGCCTACGAGCAGTACTTC
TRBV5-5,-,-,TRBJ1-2,CASSLREQAQPGYGYTF,TGTGCCAGCAGCTTGCGTGAACAGGCTCAACCGGGATATGGCTACACCTTC
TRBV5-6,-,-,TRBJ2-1,CASSLYGASSYNEQFF,TGTGCCAGCAGCTTGTACGGGGCAAGCTCCTACAATGAGCAGTTCTTC
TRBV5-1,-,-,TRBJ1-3,CASSLGRGSGNTIYF,TGCGCCAGCAGCTTGGGTAGGGGGTCTGGAAACACCATATATTTT
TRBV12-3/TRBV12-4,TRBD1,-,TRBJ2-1,CASSSTGAEQFF,TGTGCCAGCAGTTCTACAGGGGCCGAGCAGTTCTTC
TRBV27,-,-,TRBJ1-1,CASSSNSNTEAFF,TGTGCCAGCAGTTCAAACTCTAACACTGAAGCTTTCTTT
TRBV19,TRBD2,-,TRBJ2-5,CASARGGGFQETQYF,TGTGCCAGCGCTCGGGGCGGGGGGTTCCAAGAGACCCAGTACTTC
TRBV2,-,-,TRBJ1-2,CASRGGSRGYTF,TGTGCCAGCAGGGGGGGGTCGCGCGGCTACACCTTC
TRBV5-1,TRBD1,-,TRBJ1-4,CASSTRQGINEKLFF,TGCGCCAGCAGCACACGACAGGGTATAAATGAAAAACTGTTTTTT
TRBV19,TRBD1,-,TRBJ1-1,CASSTLDRVNTEAFF,TGTGCCAGTAGTACCCTTGACAGGGTGAACACTGAAGCTTTCTTT
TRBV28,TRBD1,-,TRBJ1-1,CASSLPTGAGATEAFF,TGTGCCAGCAGTTTACCGACAGGGGCCGGGGCCACTGAAGCTTTCTTT
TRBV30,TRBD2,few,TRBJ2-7,CAWSPTSGGTYEQYF,TGTGCCTGGAGTCCAACTAGCGGGGGAACCTACGAGCAGTACTTC
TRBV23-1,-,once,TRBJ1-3,CASSQSSHSGNTIYF,TGCGCCAGCAGTCAATCTTCACACTCTGGAAACACCATATATTTT
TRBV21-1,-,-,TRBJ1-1,CASSNDPVHRRDTEAFF,TGTGCCAGCAGCAATGACCCCGTACATCGCCGGGACACTGAAGCTTTCTTT
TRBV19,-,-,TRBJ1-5,CASSSPGDLINQPQHF,TGTGCCAGTAGTTCCCCCGGGGACCTGATTAATCAGCCCCAGCATTTT
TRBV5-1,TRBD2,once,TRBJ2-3,CASSLAPSGGRDEGDTQYF,TGCGCCAGCAGCTTGGCCCCTAGCGGGGGGCGGGATGAAGGAGATACGCAGTATTTT
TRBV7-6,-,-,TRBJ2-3,CASSLAVRGSTDTQYF,TGTGCCAGCAGCTTAGCGGTGAGGGGGAGCACAGATACGCAGTATTTT
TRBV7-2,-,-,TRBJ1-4,CASSSGREEKLFF,TGTGCCAGCAGCTCGGGACGTGAGGAAAAACTGTTTTTT